Presented here are 31 T cell receptor beta chains from one specimen sequenced in a study of T-cell reconstitution after alpha-beta-depleted transplantation in children. Unique molecular identifiers were used to barcode this TCRbeta library. TCRdb re-derived calls from the PCR reads in MiXCR, one entry per CDR3 protein. The sample lists about 640,000 distinct CDR3 sequences, over 10% occurring once. The sample consisted of PBMCs, mostly from graft donor cells, taken 360 days after TCRalphabeta/CD19-depleted stem cell transplant. The receptor source for this set is a male patient aged 10-17 years who had a stem cell transplant for acute myeloid leukemia, so the T cells may come from the graft donor.

The chain uses TRBV7-2 and TRBJ2-1, with 9 bases aligning to TRBD2. The CDR3 loop spans 15 amino acids. In germline, CDR1 is SGHTA, CDR2 FQGNSA. The ends lost 2 bases at V and 6 bases at J; junction bases unmatched: 5. The CDR3 sequence: CASSLWSGGPNEQFF. The CDR3 bases are TGTGCCAGCAGCTTATGGAGCGGGGGGCCCAATGAGCAGTTCTTC.

Only a few counts were recorded for this clonotype. The rearrangement links TRBV24-1 to TRBJ2-1; D gene uncertain. This CDR3 region has 14 residues. The ends were cut back, 0 bases at V and 7 bases at J, with 9 bases in the middle. Per the germline V gene, CDR1 is KGHDR and CDR2 is SFDVKD. The CDR3 here is CATSDLRLPNEQFF. In DNA, the CDR3 is TGTGCCACCAGTGATTTGCGCTTACCGAATGAGCAGTTCTTC.

This clonotype was seen a few times. The chain recombines TRBV21-1 with TRBJ1-2. TRBV21-1 is reported as a pseudogene. The CDR3 length is 11 residues. The CDR3 DNA reads as TGTGCCAGCAGCAAATGGGAAGGCTACACCTTC. Translated: CASSKWEGYTF.

This clonotype was counted a few times. This rearrangement joins TRBV10-3 to TRBJ1-1, with D uncertain. Trimming shortened V by 2 bases and J by 3 bases, and 4 bases separated the two germline ends. The germline gives CDR1 ENHRY, CDR2 SYGVKD. The CDR3 runs to 12 residues. The CDR3 sequence: CAISETDTEAFF. In DNA, the CDR3 is TGTGCCATCAGTGAGACGGACACTGAAGCTTTCTTT.

This chain uses TRBV4-2 with TRBJ2-7; TRBD2 aligns across 10 bases. The germline V gene has CDR1 LGHNA and CDR2 YNFKEQ. This CDR3 has 16 residues. With 4 bases clipped from V and 5 bases from J, the junction kept 11 bases outside the gene matches. The CDR3 is CASSPDPSGSRDEQYF. The CDR3 DNA follows: TGTGCCAGCAGCCCCGACCCTAGCGGGAGTCGCGACGAGCAGTACTTC.

With regard to this clonotype: This may arise from a read error, as a much more abundant clone is one base away. The CDR3 does not end in the conserved phenylalanine or tryptophan, so this is likely a read error. This chain connects TRBV20-1 to TRBJ1-2; D is unresolved. The germline V and J ends were trimmed by 1 base and 8 bases, with 17 bases remaining between them. Germline values: CDR1 DFQATT, CDR2 SNEGSKA (reference sequence). This CDR3 is 14 amino acids long. CDR3 DNA sequence: TGCAGTGCTAGAGTACCAGGCACTACTATGGGCTACACCGTC. Its translation: CSARVPGTTMGYTV.

This clonotype was recorded many times. The rearrangement links TRBV5-6 to TRBJ2-2; D unclear. Between the trimmed V and J ends, which lost 1 base and 4 bases, there was a span of 11 bases. Per the germline V gene, CDR1 is SGHDT and CDR2 is YYEEEE. The CDR3 loop spans 15 amino acids. This CDR3 is CASSLFYQATGELFF. The CDR3 DNA sequence: TGTGCCAGCAGCTTGTTTTATCAAGCCACCGGGGAGCTGTTTTTT.

The chain is built from TRBV3-1 and TRBJ2-7, with no clear D. Germline V gene data show CDR1 as LGHDT and CDR2 as YNNKEL (reference sequence). The V end lost 2 bases, the J end lost 5 bases, and 10 bases lay between the germline ends. This CDR3 region has 13 residues. This CDR3 reads CASSQLTNHEQYF. The CDR3 DNA is TGTGCCAGCAGCCAACTGACAAACCACGAGCAGTACTTC.

This clonotype was seen more than once but under ten times. This chain connects TRBV28 to TRBJ1-2; perhaps TRBD1 as D (5 bases). Germline V gene data show CDR1 as MDHEN and CDR2 as SYDVKM. This CDR3 region has 12 residues. V was cut by 5 bases and J by 4 bases, with 8 bases left in between. The CDR3 nucleotides are TGTGCCAGCAGTCGGACATCCTATGGCTACACCTTC. Translation gives CASSRTSYGYTF.

In its sample, this clonotype was seen many times. The rearrangement joins TRBV10-3 to TRBJ2-7, with 8 bases that match TRBD2. CDR3 size: 19 residues. CDR1 is ENHRY, CDR2 SYGVKD, per germline. Unmatched junction bases numbered 15, after V lost 0 bases and J lost 2 bases. CDR3 loop: CAISESRAGVQKPPYEQYF. CDR3 DNA: TGTGCCATCAGTGAGTCTAGAGCGGGAGTCCAAAAACCACCCTACGAGCAGTACTTC.

This rearrangement joins TRBV4-3 to TRBJ2-6; 8 bases fit TRBD1. Trimming took 8 bases from V and 0 from J; bases not matched to a gene: 6. The germline gives CDR1 LGHNA, CDR2 YSLEER. The CDR3 consists of 16 residues. CDR3 residues: CASGDRSASGANVLTF. DNA of the CDR3: TGCGCCAGCGGGGACAGGAGCGCCTCTGGGGCCAACGTCCTGACTTTC.

The sample holds many counts of this clonotype. This chain connects TRBV21-1 to TRBJ2-6; no check of the table's D call, TRBD1, against the DNA was made. TRBV21-1 is designated a pseudogene. This CDR3 spans 18 amino acids. Written as DNA, the CDR3 is TGTGCCAGCAGCACCCGGGACAGGCCCAGGGCTGGGGCCAACGTCCTGACTTTC. Protein: CASSTRDRPRAGANVLTF.

This clonotype was picked up many times. V is TRBV4-2 and J is TRBJ2-1, with TRBD1 matching over 8 bases. The germline gives CDR1 LGHNA, CDR2 YNFKEQ. This CDR3 comprises 16 residues. V lost 3 bases to trimming and J lost 7 bases; unmatched junction nucleotides: 11. The CDR3 nucleotides are TGTGCCAGCAGCCAGGAGGACAGGGTGGGTATAAATGAGCAGTTCTTC. It encodes CASSQEDRVGINEQFF.

About this clonotype itself: At one end the junction does not follow the germline gene, possibly because of a read error. This rearrangement joins TRBV20-1 to TRBJ1-2; D is unresolved. The CDR3 covers 15 residues. Germline values: CDR1 DFQATT, CDR2 SNEGSKA (reference sequence). The CDR3 nucleotides read TGCTGTGCTAGAGATCTTACGGGGTACAGCTATGGCTACACCTTC. Amino acids: CCARDLTGYSYGYTF.

The J gene is TRBJ2-7, the V gene TRBV28, with D perhaps given as TRBD1 or TRBD2 (6 bases each). This CDR3 has 15 amino acids. CDR1 is MDHEN, CDR2 SYDVKM, per germline. Trimming took 3 bases from V and 3 from J, leaving 15 bases between them. The CDR3: CASSFVGGSFYEQYF. The CDR3, as DNA: TGTGCCAGCAGTTTCGTGGGGGGCTCATTCTACGAGCAGTACTTC. Looking up the rest from reference TRBV28 and TRBJ2-7 gives the full variable domain: DVKVTQSSRYLVKRTGEKVFLECVQDMDHENMFWYRQDPGLGLRLIYFSYDVKMKEKGDIPEGYSVSREKKERFSLILESASTNQTSMYLCASSFVGGSFYEQYFGPGTRLTVT.

This clonotype has ten or more counts. J is TRBJ2-1 and V is TRBV6-2 or TRBV6-3, with a tentative D call TRBD2 (5 bases). The CDR3 is 14 residues long. The germline V gene encodes CDR1 MNHEY and CDR2 SVGEGT. Trimming took off 6 bases at V and 9 bases at J, with 18 bases between the two ends. CDR3 residues: CASSDYEDLGEQFF. Here the CDR3 DNA reads TGTGCCAGCAGCGACTATGAAGACCTCGGTGAGCAGTTCTTC.

This clonotype was counted between two and nine times. The chain is built from TRBV5-5 and TRBJ2-1; TRBD2 agrees at 13 bases. The CDR3 loop spans 17 amino acids. CDR1 SGHKS and CDR2 YYEKEE come from the germline V gene (reference sequence). V shed 0 bases and J 9 bases; nucleotides not matched to a gene: 9. In DNA form, the CDR3 reads TGTGCCAGCAGCTTGGGACTAGCGGGAGGCCGGAGCAGTGAGCAGTTCTTC. Protein product: CASSLGLAGGRSSEQFF.

This clonotype turned up a few times. The chain employs TRBV7-8 and TRBJ2-7, with D tentatively TRBD1 or TRBD2 (5 bases each). The length of the CDR3 is 18 residues. V lost 1 base and J 4 bases, leaving 23 bases between the germline ends. CDR1 and CDR2 from the germline V gene are SGHVS and FQNEAQ. CDR3 in amino acids: CASSLDSILGDKGYEQYF. The CDR3, as DNA: TGTGCCAGCAGCTTAGATTCCATACTAGGGGATAAGGGTTACGAGCAGTACTTC.

The chain employs TRBV25-1 and TRBJ2-7; 7 nucleotides align to TRBD2. The CDR3 length is 16 residues. Germline V lookup: CDR1 MGHDK, CDR2 SYGVNS. Trimming at V came to 1 base and at J to 7 bases, leaving 13 bases not matched to a gene. CDR3 amino acids: CASSEFGLAVSGEQYF. CDR3 DNA sequence: TGTGCCAGCAGTGAATTTGGGCTAGCGGTCTCTGGGGAGCAGTACTTC.

This clonotype showed up just a few times. V and J are TRBV7-9 and TRBJ2-2, with D possibly TRBD2 on 6 matching bases. The CDR3 runs 17 residues. Germline V gene sequence: CDR1 SEHNR, CDR2 FQNEAQ (reference sequence). Trimming cost V 3 bases and J 0 bases, with 14 bases left between them. CDR3 region: CASSFMAGLANTGELFF. The CDR3 region has the DNA TGTGCCAGCAGCTTCATGGCGGGACTGGCGAACACCGGGGAGCTGTTTTTT.

This clonotype was seen at least ten times. This sequence joins TRBV12-3 or TRBV12-4 and TRBJ2-7; perhaps D is TRBD1 or TRBD2 (5 bases each). This CDR3 has 15 residues. The V gene lost 5 bases and the J gene lost 0 bases, with 14 bases spanning the gap. CDR3 sequence: CASSPTGRVSYEQYF. CDR3 coding DNA: TGTGCCAGCAGTCCTACGGGACGAGTCTCCTACGAGCAGTACTTC.

This chain uses TRBV7-2 with TRBJ2-1, with 14 bases lining up with TRBD2. This CDR3 spans 17 amino acids. Germline V lookup: CDR1 SGHTA, CDR2 FQGNSA. V shed 4 bases, J shed 7 bases, and the junction held 9 bases outside the gene matches. CDR3 bases: TGTGCCAGCAGCTCCGGGACTAGCGGGAGAGGGCGTAATGAGCAGTTCTTC. It translates to CASSSGTSGRGRNEQFF.

The rearrangement uses TRBV9 and TRBJ2-1; 8 bases are shared with TRBD2. The germline V gene encodes CDR1 SGDLS and CDR2 YYNGEE. Trimming removed 3 bases from V and 10 bases from J; junction bases left unmatched: 12. The CDR3 is made up of 15 amino acids. The CDR3 loop reads CASSAERLLAVEQFF. CDR3 DNA: TGTGCCAGCAGCGCGGAGCGGCTACTAGCGGTAGAGCAGTTCTTC. The variable domain in full, completed from reference TRBV9 and TRBJ2-1, reads DSGVTQTPKHLITATGQRVTLRCSPRSGDLSVYWYQQSLDQGLQFLIQYYNGEERAKGNILERFSAQQFPDLHSELNLSSLELGDSALYFCASSAERLLAVEQFFGPGTRLTVL.

This sequence joins TRBV20-1 and TRBJ2-5; 11 positions match TRBD2. CDR1 and CDR2 (germline): DFQATT, SNEGSKA (reference sequence). The CDR3 has 15 amino acids. V was clipped by 0 bases and J by 4 bases; unmatched bases: 4. The CDR3 is CSARDGSGRAETQYF. CDR3 coding DNA: TGCAGTGCTAGAGATGGTAGCGGGAGGGCAGAGACCCAGTACTTC.

The J gene is TRBJ2-7, the V gene TRBV7-2; TRBD2 is a possible D gene (7 bases). This CDR3 has 16 residues. CDR1 and CDR2 from the germline V gene are SGHTA and FQGNSA. Trimming removed 1 base at V and 2 bases at J, with 15 bases between. The CDR3 nucleotides are TGTGCCAGCAGCTTAGGACTGCGGGGGCAGACCTACGAGCAGTACTTC. Its translation is CASSLGLRGQTYEQYF.

The J gene is TRBJ1-4, the V gene TRBV20-1; a weak D match, TRBD1 (6 bases). Deletions cut 2 bases from V and 7 bases from J, with 11 bases between. The CDR3 runs 13 residues. Germline loops: CDR1 DFQATT, CDR2 SNEGSKA (reference sequence). Written as DNA, the CDR3 is TGCAGTGCTAGAAGCCAGGGGAGTGAAAAACTGTTTTTT. Amino acids: CSARSQGSEKLFF.

This chain links TRBV6-1 with TRBJ2-6, with TRBD2 as a possible D gene (6 bases). This CDR3 has 14 residues. Trimming removed 10 bases from V and 3 bases from J, with 13 bases in between. Germline CDR1 and CDR2: MNHNS and SASEGT. CDR3 in DNA: TGTGCCACCGTGGGAGGAGGTGGGGCCAACGTCCTGACTTTC. Encoded protein: CATVGGGGANVLTF.

This chain joins TRBV29-1 and TRBJ2-7, with TRBD1 matching over 8 bases. J lost 6 bases, V lost 7 bases, and 8 bases had no gene match. Germline V gene sequence: CDR1 SQVTM, CDR2 ANQGSEA. The CDR3 is 12 amino acids. The CDR3 DNA reads as TGCAGCGCCGGGACAGGAGGGCGCGAGCAGTACTTC. It is translated as CSAGTGGREQYF.

This clonotype was detected many times. CDR3: CASRPGGLANEQFF. CDR3 coding DNA: TGTGCCAGCAGGCCGGGAGGGCTCGCCAATGAGCAGTTCTTC. This chain links TRBV7-2 with TRBJ2-1, with 8 bases identical to TRBD2. Germline CDR1 reads SGHTA; CDR2 reads FQGNSA. This CDR3 region has 14 residues. Losses at the gene ends were 6 bases for V and 6 bases for J; bases not matched to a gene: 7.

This clonotype was counted many times. DNA for the CDR3: TGCAGCGCAGTCGGGACAGCCTACGAGCAGTACTTC. It is translated as CSAVGTAYEQYF. The genes are TRBV29-1 and TRBJ2-7; TRBD1 aligns across 7 bases. Germline assignment: CDR1 SQVTM and CDR2 ANQGSEA. Trimming at V came to 7 bases and at J to 2 bases, leaving 5 bases not matched to a gene. There are 12 residues in the CDR3.

Only a few counts were recorded for this clonotype. This rearrangement joins TRBV28 to TRBJ2-7, with unresolved D. This CDR3 has 15 residues. V was cut by 5 bases and J by 0 bases, with 14 bases left in between. CDR1 MDHEN and CDR2 SYDVKM come from the germline V gene. The CDR3 DNA follows: TGTGCCAGCAGTCACCCCGTCCCGAGCTCCTACGAGCAGTACTTC. Residues: CASSHPVPSSYEQYF.